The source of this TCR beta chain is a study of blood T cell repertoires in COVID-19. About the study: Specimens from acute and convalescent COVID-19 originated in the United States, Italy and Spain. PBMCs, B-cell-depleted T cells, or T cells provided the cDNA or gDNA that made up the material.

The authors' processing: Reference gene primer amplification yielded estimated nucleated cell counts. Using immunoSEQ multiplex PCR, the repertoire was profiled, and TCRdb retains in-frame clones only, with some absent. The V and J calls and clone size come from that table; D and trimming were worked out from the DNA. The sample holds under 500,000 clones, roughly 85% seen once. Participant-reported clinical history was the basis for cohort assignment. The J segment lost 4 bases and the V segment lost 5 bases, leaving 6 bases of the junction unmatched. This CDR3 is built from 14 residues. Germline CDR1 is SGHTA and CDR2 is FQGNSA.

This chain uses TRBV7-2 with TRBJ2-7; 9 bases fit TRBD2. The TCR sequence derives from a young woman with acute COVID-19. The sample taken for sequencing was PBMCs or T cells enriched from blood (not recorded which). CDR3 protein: CASSQRAGGYEQYF. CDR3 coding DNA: TGTGCCAGCAGCCAAAGGGCGGGAGGGTACGAGCAGTACTTC.